The source of this T cell receptor (beta chain) is a study of beta chain features in type 1 diabetes. Study conclusions and caveats: People with Type 1 diabetes carried modestly yet significantly shorter TCRB CDR3s in all four CD4+ subsets.

Concerning this clone: Its antigen is undetermined.

Researchers reported sorting CD4+ naive, central memory, regulatory and stem cell-like memory cells via CD45RO/CCR7/CD25/CD127/CD95/CD27. Expressed TCRB transcripts were sequenced because the entire RNA isolate underwent reverse transcription. Libraries were prepared by immunoSEQ multiplex PCR; TCRdb keeps only in-frame clonotypes and omits some of them. The sample records 300,000 to 350,000 clones, less than 15% being singletons. This CDR3 spans 14 amino acids. Deletions cut 4 bases from V and 0 bases from J, with 10 bases between. Germline loops: CDR1 MNHEY, CDR2 SVGAGI. This clonotype was sampled from a woman aged 18-35 years with type 1 diabetes. The sample was naive CD4+ T cells from blood. The chain uses TRBV6-5 and TRBJ2-7; possible D gene TRBD2, 7 bases. This CDR3 reads CASSSAGASYEQYF. In nucleotides, the CDR3 is TGTGCCAGCAGTTCTGCGGGGGCCTCCTACGAGCAGTACTTC.